This T cell receptor beta chain was sequenced during a study of control samples from healthy donors and cancer patients. The assay was immunoSEQ multiplex PCR, and TCRdb's table has in-frame clones only and misses some. The table records tens of thousands of clones, more than 90% of them present only once. The CDR3 is 14 amino acids. Trimming removed 5 bases at V and 2 bases at J, with 9 bases between. In germline, CDR1 is SGHVS, CDR2 FQNEAQ. The rearrangement links TRBV7-8 to TRBJ1-4; D gene uncertain. The TCR originated in a middle-aged man with colorectal cancer. The sample taken for sequencing was PBMCs. Written as DNA, the CDR3 is TGTGCCAGCAGCCAACACGGGACTAATGAAAAACTGTTTTTT. It is translated as CASSQHGTNEKLFF.